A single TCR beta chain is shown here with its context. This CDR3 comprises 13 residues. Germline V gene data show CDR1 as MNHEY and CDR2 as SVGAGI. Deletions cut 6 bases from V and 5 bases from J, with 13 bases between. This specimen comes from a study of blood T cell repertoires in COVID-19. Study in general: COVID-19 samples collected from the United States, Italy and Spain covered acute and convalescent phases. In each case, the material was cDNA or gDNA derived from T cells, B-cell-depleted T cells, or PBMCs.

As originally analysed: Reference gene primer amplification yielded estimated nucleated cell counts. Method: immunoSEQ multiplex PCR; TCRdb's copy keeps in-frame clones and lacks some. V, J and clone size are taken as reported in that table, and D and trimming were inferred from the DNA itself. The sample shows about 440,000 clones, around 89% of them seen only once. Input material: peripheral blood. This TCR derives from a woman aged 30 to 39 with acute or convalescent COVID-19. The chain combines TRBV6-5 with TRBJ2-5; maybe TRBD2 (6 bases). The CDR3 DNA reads TGTGCCAGCAGGCCCCGGGGGTCGGAGACCCAGTACTTC. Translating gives CASRPRGSETQYF.